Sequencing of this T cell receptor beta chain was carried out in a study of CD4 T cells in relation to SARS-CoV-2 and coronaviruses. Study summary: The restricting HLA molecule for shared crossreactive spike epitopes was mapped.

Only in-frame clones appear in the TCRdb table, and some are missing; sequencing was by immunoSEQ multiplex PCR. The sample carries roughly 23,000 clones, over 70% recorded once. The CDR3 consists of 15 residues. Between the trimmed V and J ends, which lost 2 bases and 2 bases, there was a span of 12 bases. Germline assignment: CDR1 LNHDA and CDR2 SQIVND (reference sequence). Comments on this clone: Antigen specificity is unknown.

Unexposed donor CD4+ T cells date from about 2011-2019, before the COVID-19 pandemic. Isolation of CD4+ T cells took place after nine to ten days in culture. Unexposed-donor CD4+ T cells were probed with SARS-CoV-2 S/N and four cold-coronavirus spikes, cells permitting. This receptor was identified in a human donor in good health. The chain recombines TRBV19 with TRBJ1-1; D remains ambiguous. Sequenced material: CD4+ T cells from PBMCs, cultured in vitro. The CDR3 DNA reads TGTGCCAGTAGTATATTGGCACGAGATAACACTGAAGCTTTCTTT. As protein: CASSILARDNTEAFF.